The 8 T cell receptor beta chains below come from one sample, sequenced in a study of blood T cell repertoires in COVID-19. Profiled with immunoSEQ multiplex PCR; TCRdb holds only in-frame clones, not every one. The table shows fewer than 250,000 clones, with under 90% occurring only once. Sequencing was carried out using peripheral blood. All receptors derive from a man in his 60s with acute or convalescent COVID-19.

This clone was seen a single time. Here the CDR3 reads CASSLGAHNSPLHF. As DNA, the CDR3 is TGTGCCAGCAGTCTGGGGGCCCATAATTCACCCCTCCACTTT. The V gene is TRBV25-1, the J gene TRBJ1-6; D possibly corresponds to TRBD1 (6 bases). The CDR3 has 14 amino acids. V lost 5 bases to trimming and J lost 5 bases, with 10 bases between them. Germline CDR1 reads MGHDK; CDR2 reads SYGVNS.

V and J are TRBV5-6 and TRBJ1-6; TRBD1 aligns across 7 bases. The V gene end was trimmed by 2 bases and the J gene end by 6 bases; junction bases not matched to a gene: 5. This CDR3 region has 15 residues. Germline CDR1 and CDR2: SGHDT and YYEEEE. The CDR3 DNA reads TGTGCCAGCAGCTTCCTGGACAGGACTAATTCACCCCTCCACTTT. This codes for CASSFLDRTNSPLHF.

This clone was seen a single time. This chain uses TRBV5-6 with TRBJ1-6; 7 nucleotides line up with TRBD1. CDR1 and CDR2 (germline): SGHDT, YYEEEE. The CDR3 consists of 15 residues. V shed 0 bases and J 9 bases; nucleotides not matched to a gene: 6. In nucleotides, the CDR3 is TGTGCCAGCAGCTTGGCAGGGGGTTACTTTTCACCCCTCCACTTT. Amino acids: CASSLAGGYFSPLHF.

The CDR3 DNA follows: TGTGCCATCTCCCAGGGACAGCTCTATGAGCAGTTCTTC. Protein product: CAISQGQLYEQFF. The chain links TRBV19 to TRBJ2-1, with 7 bases that match TRBD1. Germline CDR1 and CDR2: LNHDA and SQIVND (reference sequence). The V and J ends lost 10 bases and 8 bases, in that order; junction bases with no gene match: 11. This CDR3 has 13 amino acids. The whole variable domain, filled in from reference TRBV19 and TRBJ2-1, reads DGGITQSPKYLFRKEGQNVTLSCEQNLNHDAMYWYRQDPGQGLRLIYYSQIVNDFQKGDIAEGYSVSREKKESFPLTVTSAQKNPTAFYLCAISQGQLYEQFFGPGTRLTVL.

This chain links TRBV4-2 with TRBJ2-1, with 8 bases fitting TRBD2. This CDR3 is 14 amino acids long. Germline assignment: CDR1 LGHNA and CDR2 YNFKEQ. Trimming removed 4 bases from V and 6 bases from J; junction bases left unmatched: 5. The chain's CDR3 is CASSPAGASNEQFF. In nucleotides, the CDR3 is TGTGCCAGCAGCCCAGCGGGGGCCTCCAATGAGCAGTTCTTC.

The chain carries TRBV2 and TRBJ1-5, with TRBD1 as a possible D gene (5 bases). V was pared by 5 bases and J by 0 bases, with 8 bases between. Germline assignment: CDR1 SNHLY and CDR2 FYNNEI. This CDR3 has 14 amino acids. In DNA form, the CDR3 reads TGTGCCAGCAGTCCGGACAATAGCAATCAGCCCCAGCATTTT. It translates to CASSPDNSNQPQHF.

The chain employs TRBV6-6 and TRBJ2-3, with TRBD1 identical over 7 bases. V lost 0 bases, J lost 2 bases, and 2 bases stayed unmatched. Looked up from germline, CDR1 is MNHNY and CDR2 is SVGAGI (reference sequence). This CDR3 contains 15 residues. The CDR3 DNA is TGTGCCAGCAGTTACTCCGGGACAGCCACAGATACGCAGTATTTT. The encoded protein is CASSYSGTATDTQYF.

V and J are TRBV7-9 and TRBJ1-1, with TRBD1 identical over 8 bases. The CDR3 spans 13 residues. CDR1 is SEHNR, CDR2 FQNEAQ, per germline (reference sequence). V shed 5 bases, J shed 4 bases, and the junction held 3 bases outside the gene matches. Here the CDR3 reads CASSPGGTTEAFF. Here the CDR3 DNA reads TGTGCCAGCAGCCCAGGGGGCACCACTGAAGCTTTCTTT.